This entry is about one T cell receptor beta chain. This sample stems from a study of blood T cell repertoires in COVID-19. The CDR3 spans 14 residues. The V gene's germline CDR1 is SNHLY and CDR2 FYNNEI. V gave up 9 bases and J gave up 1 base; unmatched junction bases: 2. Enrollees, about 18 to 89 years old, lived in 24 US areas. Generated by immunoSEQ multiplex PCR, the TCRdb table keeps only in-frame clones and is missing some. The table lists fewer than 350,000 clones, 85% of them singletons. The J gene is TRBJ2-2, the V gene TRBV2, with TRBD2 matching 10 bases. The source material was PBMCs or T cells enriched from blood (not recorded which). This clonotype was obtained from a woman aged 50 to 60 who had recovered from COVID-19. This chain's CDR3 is CASLAGGNTGELFF. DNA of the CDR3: TGTGCCAGTTTAGCGGGAGGGAACACCGGGGAGCTGTTTTTT.